This T cell receptor (beta chain) was obtained from a study of T-cell memory formation after mild COVID-19. CDR3 length equals 13 residues. J gave up 2 bases and V 7 bases, and 5 bases lay outside the gene matches. Germline V gene data show CDR1 as SNHLY and CDR2 as FYNNEI. Whole-study findings and limits: While clones contracting from day 15 to 85 were balanced between CD4 and CD8, later expanders leaned CD4+.

Worth noting for this clonotype: No antigen is known for it.

One entry per CDR3 protein results from TCRdb running MiXCR on the 5' RACE reads. The profile shows over 350,000 distinct CDR3 sequences, 16% of them singletons. This receptor was identified in a man between 18 and 29 years old who had mild COVID-19 (a few samples of this study predate the infection). Cell type and time point are not known. The chain couples TRBV2 to TRBJ2-7; 7 positions match TRBD1. Material: PBMCs or a T cell subset sorted from them (not recorded which). CDR3 region: CASTRDRAYEQYF. In DNA form, the CDR3 reads TGTGCCAGCACCCGGGACAGAGCCTACGAGCAGTACTTC.